A selection of T cell receptor beta chains follows, all from one sample in a study of shared clonotypes between healthy human individuals. Sequencing was performed with immunoSEQ multiplex PCR; in TCRdb, only in-frame clones are kept and a portion is missing. The repertoire holds about 2 million clones, with about 95% as singletons. The sequenced sample was naive CD8+ T cells sorted from blood. The source of these receptors is a man aged 18 to 30 in good health. Both conserved end residues are part of each CDR3.

cdr3_length | j_call | v_call | cdr3_aa
14 | TRBJ2-5 | TRBV7-2 | CASSFLAGAETQYF
17 | TRBJ2-5 | TRBV2 | CASSSILAGIIEETQYF
14 | TRBJ2-7 | TRBV5-6 | CASGVPTESYEQYF
15 | TRBJ2-7 | TRBV5-6 | CASSLGTAGRYEQYF
15 | TRBJ2-7 | TRBV7-9 | CASRDTSGESYEQYF
13 | TRBJ1-6 | TRBV27 | CASWGLGNSPLHF
13 | TRBJ2-7 | TRBV10-2 | CASSGVGTYEQYF
16 | TRBJ2-2 | TRBV2 | CASSEAPGGNTGELFF
14 | TRBJ2-5 | TRBV2 | CASRDPSVGETQYF
15 | TRBJ2-1 | TRBV7-2 | CASTGGTSSYNEQFF
15 | TRBJ2-4 | TRBV28 | CASSLTRLAKNIQYF
12 | TRBJ2-3 | TRBV6-4 | CAQKRDTDTQYF
12 | TRBJ2-7 | TRBV6-6 | CASAVGSYEQYF
14 | TRBJ2-2 | TRBV27 | CASSPGGNTGELFF
14 | TRBJ2-7 | TRBV6-1 | CASSSLRGLYEQYF
13 | TRBJ2-7 | TRBV6-1 | CASSEAVTYEQYF
14 | TRBJ2-7 | TRBV13 | CASSLGSSTYEQYF
15 | TRBJ2-3 | TRBV5-4 | CASSLEGFWADTQYF
14 | TRBJ1-2 | TRBV30 | CAWRAGGSNYGYTF
15 | TRBJ1-2 | TRBV28 | CASSLTGGSLYGYTF
14 | TRBJ2-7 | TRBV6-1 | CASRYRDRIYEQYF
18 | TRBJ2-7 | TRBV4-3 | CASSQDALAEGFSYEQYF
14 | TRBJ1-1 | TRBV19 | CASSIYRAGTEAFF
15 | TRBJ2-5 | TRBV6-6 | CASSYSIAVVETQYF
15 | TRBJ1-3 | TRBV6-5 | CASSTDISSGNTIYF
15 | TRBJ1-4 | TRBV9 | CASSVEAATNEKLFF
17 | TRBJ2-1 | TRBV5-6 | CASIRYGAEGSYNEQFF
15 | TRBJ2-5 | TRBV30 | CAWTLYRADQETQYF
14 | TRBJ1-3 | TRBV28 | CASSPIGAGNTIYF
16 | TRBJ2-2 | TRBV27 | CASSLSAGAGTGELFF
14 | TRBJ2-3 | TRBV29-1 | CSVEQYGPSDTQYF
17 | TRBJ2-3 | TRBV27 | CASSLNPSPTSGDTQYF
12 | TRBJ2-4 | TRBV7-9 | CASSFLGNIQYF
16 | TRBJ2-3 | TRBV6-6 | CASSYSWGRRTDTQYF
15 | TRBJ2-1 | TRBV6-5 | CASSHRQGDYNEQFF
15 | TRBJ1-3 | TRBV4-1 | CASSQAAGAGNTIYF
15 | TRBJ1-2 | TRBV5-6 | CASSLDWTGGNGYTF
16 | TRBJ1-1 | TRBV28 | CASSSPRDRENTEAFF
13 | TRBJ1-6 | TRBV6-5 | CASSSTGSPPLHF
20 | TRBJ2-7 | TRBV4-3 | CASSQDPPLTGREHSYEQYF
15 | TRBJ1-5 | TRBV5-3 | CARSVNLFRNQPQHF
15 | TRBJ2-3 | TRBV7-8 | CASSFGTSAADTQYF
16 | TRBJ1-2 | TRBV27 | CASSVSAGWANYGYTF
14 | TRBJ2-7 | TRBV9 | CASSVGDSAYEQYF
12 | TRBJ2-7 | TRBV5-4 | CASSLFNYEQYF
13 | TRBJ2-5 | TRBV5-3 | CARSSAGWETQYF
17 | TRBJ1-4 | TRBV13 | CASSLSPQGAINEKLFF
15 | TRBJ1-4 | TRBV10-3 | CAISESSLTNEKLFF
12 | TRBJ2-7 | TRBV6-5 | CASSSDRYEQYF
13 | TRBJ2-7 | TRBV6-5 | CASRYATSYEQYF
14 | TRBJ2-3 | TRBV7-9 | CASSRPGSTDTQYF
17 | TRBJ2-1 | TRBV28 | CASSFPTSGNSYNEQFF
14 | TRBJ1-5 | TRBV28 | CASSSRYSNQPQHF
15 | TRBJ2-5 | TRBV7-9 | CASHESGTEQETQYF
12 | TRBJ2-1 | TRBV10-1 | CASPLTLNEQFF
14 | TRBJ2-3 | TRBV19 | CASSTAGGVDTQYF
16 | TRBJ2-1 | TRBV28 | CASRGTSSVSPHEQFF
16 | TRBJ2-5 | TRBV18 | CASSPLVGGRMETQYF
13 | TRBJ1-5 | TRBV19 | CASRQGPYQPQHF